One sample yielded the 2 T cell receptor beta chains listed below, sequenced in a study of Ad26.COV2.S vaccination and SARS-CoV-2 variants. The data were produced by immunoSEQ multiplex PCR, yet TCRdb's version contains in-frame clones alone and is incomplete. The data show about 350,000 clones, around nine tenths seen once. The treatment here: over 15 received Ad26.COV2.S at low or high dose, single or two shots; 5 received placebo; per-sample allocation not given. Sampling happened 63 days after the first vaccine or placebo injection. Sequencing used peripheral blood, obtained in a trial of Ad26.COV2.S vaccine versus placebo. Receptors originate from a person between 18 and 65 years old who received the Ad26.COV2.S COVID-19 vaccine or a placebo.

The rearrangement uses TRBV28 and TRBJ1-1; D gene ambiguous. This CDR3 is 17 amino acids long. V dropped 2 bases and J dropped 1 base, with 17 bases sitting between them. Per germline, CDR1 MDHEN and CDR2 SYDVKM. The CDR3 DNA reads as TGTGCCAGCAGTTTACGGCGTTTCGGGTCAGGGAACACTGAAGCTTTCTTT. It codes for CASSLRRFGSGNTEAFF.

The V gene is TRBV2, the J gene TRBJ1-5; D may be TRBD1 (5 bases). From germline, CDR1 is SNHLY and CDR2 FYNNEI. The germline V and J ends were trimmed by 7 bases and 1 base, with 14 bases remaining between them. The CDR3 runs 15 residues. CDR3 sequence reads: CASTTGRGSNQPQHF. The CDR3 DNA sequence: TGTGCCAGCACGACCGGAAGGGGCAGCAATCAGCCCCAGCATTTT. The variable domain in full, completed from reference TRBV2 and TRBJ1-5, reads EPEVTQTPSHQVTQMGQEVILRCVPISNHLYFYWYRQILGQKVEFLVSFYNNEISEKSEIFDDQFSVERPDGSNFTLKIRSTKLEDSAMYFCASTTGRGSNQPQHFGDGTRLSIL.